The clone carrying this TCR beta chain was picked up many times. What it binds is not known. A second PCR of 7 to 11 cycles used a sample-barcoded 5' primer and a J-beta primer mix. Each CDR3 protein is one row after TCRdb ran MiXCR on the 5' RACE reads. This sample has about 1,800,000 distinct CDR3 sequences, with under 30% found just once. These data are taken from a study of blood T cells in healthy people across ages. Study-wide results and caveats: In long-lived donors, naive CD4+ cell counts and diversity exceeded those of aged donors.

The CDR3 spans 15 residues. The V segment lost 2 bases and the J segment 0 bases; nucleotides outside the gene matches: 4. Germline V CDR1 and CDR2: SGHAT, FQNNGV. The sequence derives from a young woman in good health. V gene TRBV11-2 combines with J gene TRBJ2-7; 7 nucleotides line up with TRBD1. Sequenced input: blood. The CDR3 DNA is TGTGCCAGCAGCTTATGGGGACAGCCCTCCTACGAGCAGTACTTC. Residues: CASSLWGQPSYEQYF. The full variable domain, with the rest looked up from reference TRBV11-2 and TRBJ2-7, is EAGVAQSPRYKIIEKRQSVAFWCNPISGHATLYWYQQILGQGPKLLIQFQNNGVVDDSQLPKDRFSAERLKGVDSTLKIQPAKLEDSAVYLCASSLWGQPSYEQYFGPGTRLTVT.